The rows below give T cell receptor beta chains drawn from one sample of a study of cytomegalovirus exposure and HLA in healthy donors. Sequenced by immunoSEQ multiplex PCR; TCRdb stores in-frame clones only, minus some. Among about 120,000 clones listed, approximately 88% were seen once. Sequencing was carried out using PBMCs. These receptors originate from a woman younger than 30 in good health and CMV-seropositive. Each CDR3 is given with its conserved first and last residue. A D gene is named only where the DNA matches it firmly. Where a row states a size, it is once, few, many or the class of an expanded clone; other rows omit it.

clone_size: few
d_call: TRBD2
v_call: TRBV19
cdr3_length: 15
j_call: TRBJ2-7
cdr3_nt: TGTGCCAGTAGTATGGGTAGCGGGAGCTCCTACGAGCAGTACTTC
cdr3_aa: CASSMGSGSSYEQYF

clone_size: many
d_call: TRBD2
v_call: TRBV25-1
cdr3_length: 17
j_call: TRBJ2-1
cdr3_nt: TGTGCCAGCAGTGACTCCGAAGCGGGGCCCTCCTACAATGAGCAGTTCTTC
cdr3_aa: CASSDSEAGPSYNEQFF

clone_size: -
d_call: -
v_call: TRBV10-3
cdr3_length: 13
j_call: TRBJ2-5
cdr3_nt: TGTGCCATCAGTCAGGCAGGTTTGGAGACCCAGTACTTC
cdr3_aa: CAISQAGLETQYF

clone_size: -
d_call: TRBD1
v_call: TRBV19
cdr3_length: 14
j_call: TRBJ1-2
cdr3_nt: TGTGCCAGTAGACCGGGACAGGGGCTAGGAGGCTACACCTTC
cdr3_aa: CASRPGQGLGGYTF

clone_size: once
d_call: -
v_call: TRBV28
cdr3_length: 14
j_call: TRBJ2-5
cdr3_nt: TGTGCCAGCAGTTTGCCCGGGGGGCCCAGGGCCCAGTACTTC
cdr3_aa: CASSLPGGPRAQYF

clone_size: -
d_call: TRBD1
v_call: TRBV7-3
cdr3_length: 15
j_call: TRBJ2-1
cdr3_nt: TGTGCCAGCAGCATATGGACAGGGGAGGACAATGAGCAGTTCTTC
cdr3_aa: CASSIWTGEDNEQFF

clone_size: once
d_call: -
v_call: TRBV19
cdr3_length: 15
j_call: TRBJ1-2
cdr3_nt: TGTGCCAGTAGTCTCTATCAGGGAACCGACATCGGCTACACCTTC
cdr3_aa: CASSLYQGTDIGYTF

clone_size: few
d_call: -
v_call: TRBV7-9
cdr3_length: 14
j_call: TRBJ1-2
cdr3_nt: TGTGCCAGCAGCTTTGGAGGGGCAGGAGGTGGCTACACCTTC
cdr3_aa: CASSFGGAGGGYTF

clone_size: -
d_call: -
v_call: TRBV19
cdr3_length: 14
j_call: TRBJ1-1
cdr3_nt: TGTGCCAGCAGACCCCAGGGGACGAACACTGAAGCTTTCTTT
cdr3_aa: CASRPQGTNTEAFF

clone_size: -
d_call: TRBD2
v_call: TRBV6-1
cdr3_length: 14
j_call: TRBJ2-7
cdr3_nt: TGTGCCAGCTGCCGGGGGACTAGCTTCGGCGAGCAGTACTTC
cdr3_aa: CASCRGTSFGEQYF

clone_size: -
d_call: -
v_call: TRBV18
cdr3_length: 14
j_call: TRBJ2-2
cdr3_nt: TGTGCCAGCTCACTGACCCGGGACACCGGGGAGCTGTTTTTT
cdr3_aa: CASSLTRDTGELFF

clone_size: -
d_call: -
v_call: TRBV9
cdr3_length: 16
j_call: TRBJ1-1
cdr3_nt: TGTGCCAGCAGCGTGGGTGGGGGGGGACTGAACACTGAAGCTTTCTTT
cdr3_aa: CASSVGGGGLNTEAFF

clone_size: -
d_call: -
v_call: TRBV6-1
cdr3_length: 13
j_call: TRBJ1-5
cdr3_nt: TGTGCCAGCAGGCCCGAGGTAGATCAGCCCCAGCATTTT
cdr3_aa: CASRPEVDQPQHF

clone_size: once
d_call: -
v_call: TRBV7-8
cdr3_length: 13
j_call: TRBJ1-1
cdr3_nt: TGTGCCAGCAGCTCGACAGTGAACACTGAAGCTTTCTTT
cdr3_aa: CASSSTVNTEAFF

clone_size: -
d_call: -
v_call: TRBV23-1
cdr3_length: 9
j_call: TRBJ1-2
cdr3_nt: TGCGCCAGGCTTGAGGGCTACACCTTC
cdr3_aa: CARLEGYTF

clone_size: -
d_call: -
v_call: TRBV7-7
cdr3_length: 13
j_call: TRBJ2-7
cdr3_nt: TGTGCTAGCAGCTTAGGACGGGACTACGAGCAGTACTTC
cdr3_aa: CASSLGRDYEQYF

clone_size: -
d_call: -
v_call: TRBV2
cdr3_length: 15
j_call: TRBJ1-1
cdr3_nt: TGTGCCAGCAGTGAAGCACAGGGCCTCAACACTGAAGCTTTCTTT
cdr3_aa: CASSEAQGLNTEAFF

clone_size: -
d_call: -
v_call: TRBV30
cdr3_length: 15
j_call: TRBJ2-3
cdr3_nt: TGTGCCTGGAACTATGCAGGGTCAGTCACAGATACGCAGTATTTT
cdr3_aa: CAWNYAGSVTDTQYF

clone_size: -
d_call: TRBD2
v_call: TRBV27
cdr3_length: 13
j_call: TRBJ2-1
cdr3_nt: TGTGCCAGCAGTTTAGCTAGCGGGGGGTGGCAGTTCTTC
cdr3_aa: CASSLASGGWQFF

clone_size: once
d_call: TRBD1
v_call: TRBV6-1
cdr3_length: 13
j_call: TRBJ2-2
cdr3_nt: TGTGCCAGCAGCCCGACAGGGGCCGGGGAGCTGTTTTTT
cdr3_aa: CASSPTGAGELFF

clone_size: once
d_call: -
v_call: TRBV2
cdr3_length: 14
j_call: TRBJ1-2
cdr3_nt: TGTGCCAGCAGTGGAAACAGGAAGAACTATGGCTACACCTTC
cdr3_aa: CASSGNRKNYGYTF

clone_size: -
d_call: -
v_call: TRBV6-1
cdr3_length: 16
j_call: TRBJ1-5
cdr3_nt: TGTGCCAGCAGTGTTAAGGGGCCGGGCGGAATACAGCCCCAGCATTTT
cdr3_aa: CASSVKGPGGIQPQHF

clone_size: -
d_call: -
v_call: TRBV29-1
cdr3_length: 14
j_call: TRBJ2-3
cdr3_nt: TGCAGCGCCCGGCTCTGGGGGGAGGCAGATACGCAGTATTTT
cdr3_aa: CSARLWGEADTQYF

clone_size: -
d_call: -
v_call: TRBV7-9
cdr3_length: 14
j_call: TRBJ2-7
cdr3_nt: TGTGCCAGCAGCTCGGACAGATCTATCTACGAGCAGTACTTC
cdr3_aa: CASSSDRSIYEQYF

clone_size: -
d_call: -
v_call: TRBV5-1
cdr3_length: 14
j_call: TRBJ2-7
cdr3_nt: TGCGCCAGCAGCCCCGAATATCTCTACGTCGAGCAGTACTTC
cdr3_aa: CASSPEYLYVEQYF

clone_size: many
d_call: -
v_call: TRBV4-1
cdr3_length: 13
j_call: TRBJ2-1
cdr3_nt: TGCGCCAGCAGCCAACCCAACGGGGACACCCAGTTCTTC
cdr3_aa: CASSQPNGDTQFF

clone_size: -
d_call: TRBD2
v_call: TRBV19
cdr3_length: 16
j_call: TRBJ2-1
cdr3_nt: TGTGCCAGTAGTATCGGCCTAGCGGGACCCTACAATGAGCAGTTCTTC
cdr3_aa: CASSIGLAGPYNEQFF

clone_size: few
d_call: TRBD1
v_call: TRBV18
cdr3_length: 13
j_call: TRBJ1-1
cdr3_nt: TGTGCCAGCTCACCGGACAGGGGAAAAGACGCTTTCTTT
cdr3_aa: CASSPDRGKDAFF

clone_size: -
d_call: TRBD1
v_call: TRBV27
cdr3_length: 14
j_call: TRBJ1-4
cdr3_nt: TGTGCCAGCAGTAGGGACAGGTCTAATGAAAAACTGTTTTTT
cdr3_aa: CASSRDRSNEKLFF

clone_size: -
d_call: -
v_call: TRBV27
cdr3_length: 13
j_call: TRBJ1-1
cdr3_nt: TGTGCCAGCAGGGTTGCAATCGGCACTGAAGCTTTCTTT
cdr3_aa: CASRVAIGTEAFF

clone_size: once
d_call: -
v_call: TRBV7-6
cdr3_length: 15
j_call: TRBJ2-2
cdr3_nt: TGTGCCAGCAGCTTTGGTGTCAGGGAGGCCGGGGAGCTGTTTTTT
cdr3_aa: CASSFGVREAGELFF

clone_size: once
d_call: TRBD1
v_call: TRBV6-5
cdr3_length: 15
j_call: TRBJ1-2
cdr3_nt: TGTGCCAGCAGAAACCACCGGGACAGGGTGGAGGGCTACACCTTC
cdr3_aa: CASRNHRDRVEGYTF

clone_size: -
d_call: TRBD1
v_call: TRBV19
cdr3_length: 15
j_call: TRBJ1-1
cdr3_nt: TGTGCCAGTAGGACTCCGGGACAGGGGAACACTGAAGCTTTCTTT
cdr3_aa: CASRTPGQGNTEAFF

clone_size: once
d_call: -
v_call: TRBV30
cdr3_length: 14
j_call: TRBJ1-2
cdr3_nt: TGTGCCTGGAGTGTACGCGGGGGGGGTGAGGGCTACACCTTC
cdr3_aa: CAWSVRGGGEGYTF

clone_size: -
d_call: TRBD1
v_call: TRBV6-6
cdr3_length: 15
j_call: TRBJ1-4
cdr3_nt: TGTGCCAGCAGCTCCTCAGGGGGAGGAGGCGAAAAACTGTTTTTT
cdr3_aa: CASSSSGGGGEKLFF

clone_size: -
d_call: TRBD1
v_call: TRBV2
cdr3_length: 16
j_call: TRBJ1-2
cdr3_nt: TGTGCCAGCAGTGAAAAGCGGACAGGTTATGACTATGGCTACACCTTC
cdr3_aa: CASSEKRTGYDYGYTF

clone_size: -
d_call: -
v_call: TRBV13
cdr3_length: 16
j_call: TRBJ2-2
cdr3_nt: TGTGCCAGCAGCTTAGGGTTTTACGGGAACACCGGGGAGCTGTTTTTT
cdr3_aa: CASSLGFYGNTGELFF

clone_size: -
d_call: -
v_call: TRBV5-1
cdr3_length: 14
j_call: TRBJ1-6
cdr3_nt: TGCGCCAGCAGCTTAGGGGCAAGGGATTCACCCCTCCACTTT
cdr3_aa: CASSLGARDSPLHF

clone_size: -
d_call: TRBD1
v_call: TRBV27
cdr3_length: 14
j_call: TRBJ2-7
cdr3_nt: TGTGCCAGCAGTGCCCGACAGGGGAGCTACGAGCAGTACTTC
cdr3_aa: CASSARQGSYEQYF

clone_size: -
d_call: -
v_call: TRBV6-5
cdr3_length: 13
j_call: TRBJ1-6
cdr3_nt: TGTGCCAGCAGTTACACGCGGGAATCACCCCTCCACTTT
cdr3_aa: CASSYTRESPLHF

clone_size: -
d_call: TRBD1
v_call: TRBV4-2
cdr3_length: 16
j_call: TRBJ2-5
cdr3_nt: TGTGCCAGCAGCCAAGTAGGTACAGGGGCGATAGAGACCCAGTACTTC
cdr3_aa: CASSQVGTGAIETQYF

clone_size: -
d_call: -
v_call: TRBV5-1
cdr3_length: 14
j_call: TRBJ2-7
cdr3_nt: TGCGCCAGCAGCTTAAGGGGCAGGACCTACGAGCAGTACTTC
cdr3_aa: CASSLRGRTYEQYF

clone_size: -
d_call: TRBD1
v_call: TRBV11-2
cdr3_length: 16
j_call: TRBJ2-5
cdr3_nt: TGTGCCAGCAGCGACCCTCGACAGGGGCGGGCAGAGACCCAGTACTTC
cdr3_aa: CASSDPRQGRAETQYF

clone_size: -
d_call: -
v_call: TRBV5-1
cdr3_length: 14
j_call: TRBJ1-2
cdr3_nt: TGCGCCAGCACCCCCAGGGAATTTAACTATGGCTACACCTTC
cdr3_aa: CASTPREFNYGYTF

clone_size: -
d_call: TRBD2
v_call: TRBV7-8
cdr3_length: 17
j_call: TRBJ2-1
cdr3_nt: TGTGCCAGCAGCTTACCGAGGAGCGGGAGCTCCTACAATGAGCAGTTCTTC
cdr3_aa: CASSLPRSGSSYNEQFF

clone_size: -
d_call: -
v_call: TRBV29-1
cdr3_length: 13
j_call: TRBJ1-2
cdr3_nt: TGCAGCGCCGCCGGGGGGGCCAACTATGGCTACACCTTC
cdr3_aa: CSAAGGANYGYTF